These 15 T cell receptor beta chains were all obtained from the same sample, sequenced in a study of cytomegalovirus exposure and HLA in healthy donors (dated by TCRdb to the late 2010s). Library generation was performed with the immunoSEQ multiplex PCR assay. For the multiplex PCR, a mixture combining 60 forward primers for TCR Vbeta segments and 13 reverse primers for TCR Jbeta segments was used. TCRdb limited this immuneACCESS table to in-frame rearrangements with V and J called. A share of clones is missing; checked studies link under half to unresolved V genes, and the rest is unexplained. The sample table contains some 120,000 clones; only one count was recorded for over 65% of them. Clones ranked in the top ten supply around 3.6% of the sample. The sequencing input was PBMCs. These receptors originate from a man aged 25 to 40 in good health and CMV-seronegative.

This chain uses TRBV7-6 with TRBJ1-1; D is perhaps TRBD1 (5 bases). The V gene lost 1 base and the J gene lost 1 base, with 16 bases spanning the gap. The CDR3 has 17 amino acids. Per the germline V gene, CDR1 is SGHVS and CDR2 is FNYEAQ. CDR3 nucleotides: TGTGCCAGCAGCTTAGGTTATGGCGGGGGTGGGAACACTGAAGCTTTCTTT. It is translated as CASSLGYGGGGNTEAFF.

The chain uses TRBV6-6 and TRBJ2-7, with 7 bases identical to TRBD1. This CDR3 is 14 amino acids long. V shed 7 bases and J 2 bases; nucleotides not matched to a gene: 8. Per germline, CDR1 MNHNY and CDR2 SVGAGI (reference sequence). This chain's CDR3 is CASNRQGIPYEQYF. CDR3 coding DNA: TGTGCCAGCAACCGACAGGGTATCCCCTACGAGCAGTACTTC.

This chain joins TRBV29-1 and TRBJ2-7; D uncertain. Germline assignment: CDR1 SQVTM and CDR2 ANQGSEA. This CDR3 region has 12 residues. The V end was cut by 4 bases, the J end by 2 bases, with 9 bases between. The CDR3 DNA reads as TGCAGCGTTGGCGTTCAAGCCTACGAGCAGTACTTC. Translated: CSVGVQAYEQYF.

This chain connects TRBV5-6 to TRBJ2-3; tentatively, D is TRBD1 (6 bases). Germline V gene lookup returns CDR1 SGHDT and CDR2 YYEEEE. The V end was cut by 0 bases, the J end by 4 bases, with 12 bases between. This CDR3 has 15 amino acids. The CDR3 here is CASSLERGKADTQYF. CDR3 sequence (DNA): TGTGCCAGCAGCTTGGAGAGGGGGAAGGCAGATACGCAGTATTTT.

On this clone: The junction shows a germline mismatch at one end, possibly a read error. The gene calls are TRBV14 and TRBJ2-6; D is undetermined. The CDR3 spans 11 residues. From germline, CDR1 is SGHDN and CDR2 FVKESK. The CDR3 DNA reads TGCCCTATTTCTGGGGCCAACGTCCTGACTTTC. This gives the protein CPISGANVLTF.

The chain recombines TRBV4-3 with TRBJ1-5; 9 positions agree with TRBD1. J gave up 4 bases and V 4 bases, and 5 bases lay outside the gene matches. Germline assignment: CDR1 LGHNA and CDR2 YSLEER. The length of the CDR3 is 15 residues. The CDR3 spells CASSLRDRDNQPQHF. CDR3 nucleotide sequence: TGCGCCAGCAGCCTCCGGGACAGGGATAATCAGCCCCAGCATTTT.

This chain links TRBV7-2 with TRBJ2-5, with TRBD1 as a possible D gene (5 bases). The length of the CDR3 is 15 residues. CDR1 and CDR2 from the germline V gene are SGHTA and FQGNSA. V was trimmed by 0 bases and J by 1 base, leaving 9 bases between them. CDR3 nucleotide sequence: TGTGCCAGCAGCTTAGCACCAGGGCCCCAAGAGACCCAGTACTTC. Translated, it gives CASSLAPGPQETQYF.

The CDR3 nucleotides are TGTGCCTGGAGCCACCGCACAGGGGGCTGGGGCTACACCTTC. It is translated as CAWSHRTGGWGYTF. V gene TRBV30 combines with J gene TRBJ1-2; TRBD1 matches 9 bases. Germline V CDR1 and CDR2: GTSNPN, SVGIG (reference sequence). Trimming cost V 3 bases and J 8 bases; bases outside gene matches: 10. This CDR3 has 14 amino acids.

This chain joins TRBV28 and TRBJ2-4, with D possibly being TRBD1 (6 bases). V gave up 5 bases and J gave up 0 bases, with 14 bases separating them. CDR1 and CDR2 (germline): MDHEN, SYDVKM. This CDR3 has 16 residues. CDR3 coding DNA: TGTGCCAGCAGTCCGGACAGAACCCTAGCCAAAAACATTCAGTACTTC. Its protein product is CASSPDRTLAKNIQYF.

The chain joins TRBV6-6 to TRBJ1-5, with D hard to call. Trimming pared 10 bases from V and 1 base from J, leaving 14 bases between. This CDR3 is 14 amino acids long. Germline V gene sequence: CDR1 MNHNY, CDR2 SVGAGI (reference sequence). The CDR3 reads CAIAKAVSNQPQHF. As DNA, the CDR3 is TGTGCCATCGCCAAAGCCGTAAGCAATCAGCCCCAGCATTTT.

V is TRBV28 and J is TRBJ1-2; the D gene is possibly TRBD1 (5 bases). Germline CDR1 is MDHEN and CDR2 is SYDVKM. The germline V and J ends were trimmed by 5 bases and 7 bases, with 11 bases remaining between them. This CDR3 has 12 residues. CDR3 sequence: CASSVRAFGYTF. The DNA of the CDR3 is TGTGCCAGCAGTGTCAGGGCCTTTGGCTACACCTTC.

The rearrangement links TRBV4-3 to TRBJ2-7; tentatively, D is TRBD1 (5 bases). The CDR3 consists of 15 residues. Trimming left V 0 bases short and J 5 bases short, with 14 bases between. CDR1 is LGHNA, CDR2 YSLEER, per germline. The CDR3 coding sequence is TGCGCCAGCAGCCAAGAGGCAGGGCGAGTACACGAGCAGTACTTC. It encodes CASSQEAGRVHEQYF.

The chain links TRBV9 to TRBJ1-2; 10 positions agree with TRBD1. J gave up 2 bases and V 1 base, and 2 bases lay outside the gene matches. Germline assignment: CDR1 SGDLS and CDR2 YYNGEE. This CDR3 spans 15 amino acids. DNA of the CDR3: TGTGCCAGCAGCGTATTGACAGGGGGCAACTATGGCTACACCTTC. It encodes CASSVLTGGNYGYTF. The full variable domain, completed using reference TRBV9 and TRBJ1-2, is DSGVTQTPKHLITATGQRVTLRCSPRSGDLSVYWYQQSLDQGLQFLIQYYNGEERAKGNILERFSAQQFPDLHSELNLSSLELGDSALYFCASSVLTGGNYGYTFGSGTRLTVV.

Here the CDR3 reads CSARVGTRAFF. DNA for the CDR3: TGCAGTGCTAGAGTTGGGACACGGGCTTTCTTT. The gene calls are TRBV20-1 and TRBJ1-1, with a weak D call TRBD1 (6 bases). The length of the CDR3 is 11 residues. The V and J ends lost 1 base and 11 bases respectively, with 11 bases between them. Germline loops: CDR1 DFQATT, CDR2 SNEGSKA (reference sequence).

The chain links TRBV2 to TRBJ1-1; a possible D gene is TRBD1 (5 bases). CDR1 is SNHLY, CDR2 FYNNEI, per germline. V gave up 6 bases and J gave up 13 bases, with 18 bases separating them. The CDR3 consists of 12 residues. As DNA, the CDR3 is TGTGCCAGCAGCGGCCCGGGGGATGGGGATTTCTTT. Translation gives CASSGPGDGDFF.